This TCR beta chain emerged from a study of somatic mutations in cytotoxic T cells in rheumatoid arthritis. Study conclusions and caveats: Only rheumatoid arthritis patients, not healthy controls, showed CD8+ clonality increasing with age. Adjustment for multiple comparisons was not applied to the slight TRBV07 underrepresentation observed in rheumatoid arthritis patients. What antigens the expanded CD8+ clones targeted remained unknown.

This clone has just a few counts. Its antigen is undetermined. Purity of the CD4+ and CD8+ cells, isolated by positive magnetic bead selection, was checked by flow cytometry. The trim removed 5 bases at V and 7 bases at J, leaving 2 bases unmatched. Germline V lookup: CDR1 SGHDN, CDR2 FVKESK. The CDR3 runs 12 residues. Generated by immunoSEQ multiplex PCR, the TCRdb table keeps only in-frame clones and is missing some. The profile shows 19,000 or so clones, about 90% of them singletons. The material sequenced was CD8+ T cells sorted from blood. This clonotype was obtained from a man aged 40-55 years in good health. This chain connects TRBV14 to TRBJ2-1; 7 bases line up with TRBD1. Here the CDR3 DNA reads TGTGCCAGCAGCTACAGGGGAAATGAGCAGTTCTTC. It codes for CASSYRGNEQFF.